This TCR beta chain appears in the sequencing data of a study of T cells in Graves' hyperthyroidism and ophthalmopathy. Background on the study: Peripheral blood was taken when the disease was first diagnosed, before any treatment began.

The CDR3 contains 17 residues. Germline lookup yields CDR1 MNHNS and CDR2 SASEGT. V was shortened by 6 bases and J by 0 bases, with 18 bases between the two germline ends. Isolation of PBMCs was performed on 8.5 to 10 ml fresh peripheral blood. RNA transcripts served as the template for amplifying TCR beta CDR3 regions. HTBI primers were employed in a first-round RT-PCR of the TCR CDR3. One entry per CDR3 protein results from TCRdb running MiXCR on the multiplex PCR reads. Of some 360,000 distinct CDR3 sequences in the sample, around a sixth are singletons; the top ten hold roughly a sixth. The chain has TRBV6-1 and TRBJ1-5; tentatively, D is TRBD1 (6 bases). Sequenced input: blood. The source of this sequence is a woman in her 40s with Graves' ophthalmopathy. The CDR3 DNA sequence: TGTGCCAGCAGCCCGGGGCAGGGGCCTCGTAGCAATCAGCCCCAGCATTTT. Translated, it gives CASSPGQGPRSNQPQHF.